Included here is one TCR beta chain sequence, with context. The source of the sample is a study of shared T cell receptors in the human thymus. TCRdb's copy holds only in-frame clones and misses some; the assay was immunoSEQ multiplex PCR. The sample has about 660,000 clones, roughly 90% seen once. Germline assignment: CDR1 MNHEY and CDR2 SMNVEV (reference sequence). The CDR3 totals 17 residues. The junction had 10 bases not matched to a gene; V was cut back by 5 bases and J by 1 base. This same sample was also taken into another study, of human thymus T cells.

What was sequenced was thymocytes. This clonotype was sampled from a boy younger than two with a congenital heart defect. The chain combines TRBV27 with TRBJ2-7, with 11 bases identical to TRBD2. The CDR3 DNA follows: TGTGCCAGCAGTCCCCCCCCACTAGCGGGAGATTCCTACGAGCAGTACTTC. This gives the protein CASSPPPLAGDSYEQYF.